The 24 T cell receptor beta chains below all came from one sample that was sequenced in a study of patients and donors after allogeneic stem cell transplantation. One entry per CDR3 protein results from TCRdb running MiXCR on the RT-PCR reads. In the table there are around 150,000 distinct CDR3 sequences, approximately 40% of which are singletons. Sequences were obtained from blood, either unsorted or a sorted T cell fraction (not recorded which). All receptors derive from a human donor who was either an allogeneic HSCT recipient or a stem cell or donor lymphocyte infusion donor (not recorded which). It is not recorded whose cells these are; they may come from a transplant donor.

This clonotype appeared once. The rearrangement uses TRBV5-5 and TRBJ2-3; D perhaps matches TRBD1 (6 bases). Germline V gene lookup returns CDR1 SGHKS and CDR2 YYEKEE (reference sequence). The V gene lost 4 bases and the J gene lost 6 bases, with 15 bases spanning the gap. The CDR3 is 14 amino acids. CDR3 amino acids: CASSLQTGQDTQYF. The CDR3 nucleotides are TGTGCCAGCAGCCTCCAGACAGGTCAGGATACGCAGTATTTT.

This chain links TRBV12-3 or TRBV12-4 with TRBJ1-5; the match to TRBD1 covers 10 bases. V shed 5 bases and J 3 bases; nucleotides not matched to a gene: 4. The CDR3 length is 15 residues. The chain's CDR3 is CASSDGTGANQPQHF. In DNA form, the CDR3 reads TGTGCCAGCAGTGACGGGACAGGGGCCAATCAGCCCCAGCATTTT.

In its sample, this clonotype was seen a few times. J is TRBJ1-5 and V is TRBV12-3 or TRBV12-4; TRBD1 might be the D (6 bases). CDR3 length equals 16 residues. V shed 3 bases and J shed 1 base, with 13 bases lying between them. In DNA, the CDR3 is TGTGCCAGCAGTTTCGCGGGGGCTCGAAGCAATCAGCCCCAGCATTTT. Translation gives CASSFAGARSNQPQHF.

This clonotype came up a few times. The gene calls are TRBV12-3 or TRBV12-4 and TRBJ1-4; a weak D match, TRBD1 (6 bases). V was shortened by 6 bases and J by 4 bases, with 12 bases between the two germline ends. This CDR3 contains 14 residues. The CDR3 sequence is CASSPTGINEKLFF. CDR3 in DNA: TGTGCCAGCAGCCCAACAGGGATTAATGAAAAACTGTTTTTT.

J is TRBJ2-5 and V is TRBV7-2; the match to TRBD2 covers 7 bases. The CDR3 length is 13 residues. With V trimmed by 2 bases and J by 5 bases, 2 bases remained unmatched. Germline CDR1 is SGHTA and CDR2 is FQGNSA. The CDR3 nucleotides read TGTGCCAGCAGCTTATCCGGGGGGGAGACCCAGTACTTC. Its translation: CASSLSGGETQYF.

The chain has TRBV7-3 and TRBJ1-5; D gene ambiguous. The CDR3 covers 13 residues. V lost 4 bases, J lost 6 bases, and 10 bases lay in between. Germline V gene sequence: CDR1 SGHTA, CDR2 FQGTGA. The CDR3 coding sequence is TGTGCCAGCAGCTCCCAAGTTGGTCAGCCCCAGCATTTT. It yields the protein CASSSQVGQPQHF.

This sequence joins TRBV20-1 and TRBJ1-1, with D possibly matching TRBD1 (6 bases). Trimming took 4 bases from V and 4 from J, leaving 7 bases between them. The CDR3 is 11 amino acids. The germline V gene encodes CDR1 DFQATT and CDR2 SNEGSKA (reference sequence). The CDR3 DNA sequence: TGCAGTGCTATCAGGGGCACTGAAGCTTTCTTT. This gives the protein CSAIRGTEAFF.

The chain is built from TRBV28 and TRBJ2-1, with unresolved D. The ends were cut back, 5 bases at V and 9 bases at J, with 8 bases in the middle. In germline, CDR1 is MDHEN, CDR2 SYDVKM. There are 11 residues in the CDR3. The CDR3 reads CASSPRGEQFF. In DNA, the CDR3 is TGTGCCAGCAGTCCCCGCGGTGAGCAGTTCTTC.

The chain joins TRBV18 to TRBJ1-4; weak D call: TRBD1 (6 bases). The CDR3 covers 13 residues. Germline-derived CDR1 and CDR2 are KGHSH and LQKENI. The V and J ends lost 6 bases and 8 bases respectively, with 13 bases between them. CDR3 DNA sequence: TGTGCCAGCTCGCCCGGGACACGAGAAAAACTGTTTTTT. Translating it yields CASSPGTREKLFF.

Here the CDR3 DNA reads TGTGCCAGCACCCTTTCACCCAGTCGGGCAGTAGGTCGAGCTTTCTTT. Its protein is CASTLSPSRAVGRAFF. The rearrangement links TRBV11-2 to TRBJ1-1; D not certain. This CDR3 region has 16 residues. Germline CDR1 is SGHAT and CDR2 is FQNNGV. Trimming removed 7 bases from V and 10 bases from J, with 28 bases in between. Looking up the rest from reference TRBV11-2 and TRBJ1-1 gives the full variable domain: EAGVAQSPRYKIIEKRQSVAFWCNPISGHATLYWYQQILGQGPKLLIQFQNNGVVDDSQLPKDRFSAERLKGVDSTLKIQPAKLEDSAVYLCASTLSPSRAVGRAFFGQGTRLTVV.

The chain combines TRBV27 with TRBJ1-2; D ambiguous. The CDR3 is 17 amino acids. Germline assignment: CDR1 MNHEY and CDR2 SMNVEV (reference sequence). V lost 0 bases, J lost 4 bases, and 18 bases lay in between. The CDR3 reads CASSLSSPGAAGYGYTF. DNA of the CDR3: TGTGCCAGCAGTTTATCCTCCCCGGGCGCGGCGGGCTATGGCTACACCTTC.

The chain joins TRBV15 to TRBJ1-1, with D unresolved. Germline CDR1 is LNHNV and CDR2 is YYDKDF (reference sequence). The V gene lost 0 bases and the J gene lost 0 bases, with 2 bases spanning the gap. This CDR3 comprises 13 residues. The CDR3: CATSRDLNTEAFF. Written as DNA, the CDR3 is TGTGCCACCAGCAGAGATCTGAACACTGAAGCTTTCTTT.

This clonotype was seen a few times. The V call is TRBV12-3 or TRBV12-4, the J call TRBJ1-5; a possible D gene is TRBD1 (6 bases). V lost 7 bases and J lost 5, with 15 bases in between. The CDR3 is 14 residues long. CDR3 DNA: TGTGCCAGCAACGACTCCCCAGGGGATCAGCCCCAGCATTTT. The encoded protein is CASNDSPGDQPQHF.

This clonotype was detected a few times. This chain uses TRBV6-2 or TRBV6-3 with TRBJ1-1; D perhaps matches TRBD1 (5 bases). The CDR3 is 15 residues long. Germline lookup yields CDR1 MNHEY and CDR2 SVGEGT. Deletions cut 2 bases from V and 0 bases from J, with 10 bases between. CDR3 DNA: TGTGCCAGCAGTTACCACGGGGGAATGAACACTGAAGCTTTCTTT. Amino acids: CASSYHGGMNTEAFF.

The gene calls are TRBV4-3 and TRBJ1-2, with D unresolved. V lost 0 bases to trimming and J lost 7 bases, with 15 bases between them. Germline lookup yields CDR1 LGHNA and CDR2 YSLEER. This CDR3 has 15 amino acids. CDR3 bases: TGCGCCAGCAGCCAAGAAATCCGGGAGGGCTTTGGCTACACCTTC. It translates to CASSQEIREGFGYTF.

The chain combines TRBV7-3 with TRBJ1-6; a possible D gene is TRBD1 (5 bases). CDR1 is SGHTA, CDR2 FQGTGA, per germline. V lost 5 bases to trimming and J lost 6 bases, with 8 bases between them. The CDR3 loop spans 13 amino acids. CDR3 protein: CASSPRGNSPLHF. The CDR3 DNA reads as TGTGCCAGCAGCCCTAGGGGTAATTCACCCCTCCACTTT.

CDR3 loop: CASSLSSHNQPQHF. CDR3 sequence (DNA): TGTGCCAGCAGCTTAAGCAGCCACAATCAGCCCCAGCATTTT. This rearrangement joins TRBV7-2 to TRBJ1-5, with no clear D. Per germline, CDR1 SGHTA and CDR2 FQGNSA. Between the trimmed V and J ends, which lost 2 bases and 3 bases, there was a span of 8 bases. This CDR3 is built from 14 residues.

This clonotype has just a few counts. The chain is built from TRBV20-1 and TRBJ2-2, with 9 bases fitting TRBD2. This CDR3 has 15 residues. With V trimmed by 5 bases and J by 3 bases, 7 bases remained unmatched. Germline V gene lookup returns CDR1 DFQATT and CDR2 SNEGSKA (reference sequence). CDR3 protein: CSAPLAGRDTGELFF. The CDR3 nucleotides are TGCAGTGCTCCGCTAGCGGGGCGGGACACCGGGGAGCTGTTTTTT.

This clonotype appeared a few times. The chain employs TRBV9 and TRBJ2-1, with 11 bases fitting TRBD1. The length of the CDR3 is 16 residues. With 3 bases clipped from V and 3 bases from J, the junction kept 5 bases outside the gene matches. Germline lookup yields CDR1 SGDLS and CDR2 YYNGEE. This CDR3 is CASSGPGTGGYNEQFF. In nucleotides, the CDR3 is TGTGCCAGCAGCGGCCCCGGGACAGGGGGCTACAATGAGCAGTTCTTC.

The V call is TRBV28, the J call TRBJ1-5, with D possibly matching TRBD1 (5 bases). Trimming stripped 2 bases from V and 0 bases from J, with 20 bases between. Germline CDR1 is MDHEN and CDR2 is SYDVKM. The CDR3 covers 19 residues. Here the CDR3 DNA reads TGTGCCAGCAGTTTACCCCCGGACACGGTATTATATAGCAATCAGCCCCAGCATTTT. Protein: CASSLPPDTVLYSNQPQHF. Filled out from reference TRBV28 and TRBJ1-5, the complete variable domain reads DVKVTQSSRYLVKRTGEKVFLECVQDMDHENMFWYRQDPGLGLRLIYFSYDVKMKEKGDIPEGYSVSREKKERFSLILESASTNQTSMYLCASSLPPDTVLYSNQPQHFGDGTRLSIL.

The chain couples TRBV27 to TRBJ2-3; 10 bases map to TRBD1. The germline V gene encodes CDR1 MNHEY and CDR2 SMNVEV (reference sequence). CDR3 size: 15 residues. Trimming at V came to 5 bases and at J to 5 bases, leaving 7 bases not matched to a gene. The CDR3 spells CASSPGQGVRDTQYF. DNA of the CDR3: TGTGCCAGCAGTCCCGGACAGGGGGTGAGAGATACGCAGTATTTT.

V usage is TRBV6-6 and J usage is TRBJ2-7; D is unresolved. The CDR3 contains 13 residues. Germline assignment: CDR1 MNHNY and CDR2 SVGAGI (reference sequence). Trimming cost V 5 bases and J 5 bases, with 13 bases left between them. The CDR3 DNA sequence: TGTGCCAGCAGTCGTCAGAATGCGAACGAGCAGTACTTC. Translation: CASSRQNANEQYF.

This rearrangement joins TRBV7-2 to TRBJ1-4; 9 nucleotides line up with TRBD1. V was clipped by 7 bases and J by 8 bases; unmatched bases: 8. The CDR3 is made up of 14 amino acids. Germline CDR1 and CDR2: SGHTA and FQGNSA. The CDR3 protein is CASTHRQGGEKLFF. The DNA for the CDR3 is TGTGCCAGCACCCACCGACAGGGGGGAGAAAAACTGTTTTTT. Drawing the rest from reference TRBV7-2 and TRBJ1-4, the complete variable domain is GAGVSQSPSNKVTEKGKDVELRCDPISGHTALYWYRQSLGQGLEFLIYFQGNSAPDKSGLPSDRFSAERTGGSVSTLTIQRTQQEDSAVYLCASTHRQGGEKLFFGSGTQLSVL.

The chain links TRBV6-6 to TRBJ1-2, with D possibly being TRBD1 (6 bases). V lost 0 bases and J lost 1, with 9 bases in between. This CDR3 spans 15 amino acids. Germline loops: CDR1 MNHNY, CDR2 SVGAGI (reference sequence). The CDR3 DNA is TGTGCCAGCAGTTACTCCACAGGGAGTAACTATGGCTACACCTTC. Amino acid sequence: CASSYSTGSNYGYTF.